These 13 T cell receptor beta chains originate from one sample sequenced in a study of technical replicates of blood from several donors (dated by TCRdb to about 2017). The library was prepared using the immunoSEQ multiplex PCR assay. Sourced from immuneACCESS, this table was stored by TCRdb with only in-frame sequences that have V and J called. A share of the clones is absent; for the studies checked, an unresolved V gene accounts for under half, and the remainder has no known explanation. Counted in this sample were 60,000 to 90,000 clones; roughly 96% of them appeared once. The top ten constitute 0.2% to 0.25% of the sample. Sequences were obtained from T cells isolated from PBMCs. These receptors all come from a human donor in good health.

The rearrangement joins TRBV5-1 to TRBJ2-7; 7 positions agree with TRBD2. This CDR3 has 16 amino acids. J lost 2 bases, V lost 0 bases, and 8 bases had no gene match. Germline lookup yields CDR1 SGHRS and CDR2 YFSETQ. CDR3 sequence (DNA): TGCGCCAGCAGCTTGGGTCGGGGAGGGACCGCCTACGAGCAGTACTTC. It translates to CASSLGRGGTAYEQYF.

Details on this clone: One junction end does not reproduce the germline sequence, and a read error may be involved. The chain employs TRBV18 and TRBJ2-7; TRBD1 matches 11 bases. CDR1 is KGHSH, CDR2 LQKENI, per germline. The CDR3 totals 17 residues. CDR3 amino acids: CASSPEPPGQGGYGQYF. The CDR3 region has the DNA TGTGCCAGCTCACCAGAACCACCGGGACAGGGGGGCTACGGGCAGTACTTC.

CDR3 loop: CASSDRDIANYGYTF. The DNA for the CDR3 is TGCGCCAGCAGCGACCGGGACATCGCTAACTATGGCTACACCTTC. The J gene is TRBJ1-2, the V gene TRBV4-1, with D possibly matching TRBD1 (6 bases). The germline CDR1 and CDR2 sequences are MGHRA and YSYEKL. V dropped 5 bases and J dropped 0 bases, with 13 bases sitting between them. This CDR3 has 15 residues.

This chain links TRBV6-5 with TRBJ1-5, with a weak D call TRBD1 (5 bases). V gave up 10 bases and J gave up 8 bases, with 21 bases separating them. CDR3 length: 14 residues. Germline V gives CDR1 MNHEY, CDR2 SVGAGI. Here the CDR3 DNA reads TGTGCCACTTCAGGGTACGCTAATCGTGAGCCCCAGCATTTT. It specifies CATSGYANREPQHF.

This sequence joins TRBV10-3 and TRBJ1-2; 9 bases are shared with TRBD1. J gave up 2 bases and V 4 bases, and 5 bases lay outside the gene matches. This CDR3 is 15 amino acids long. Germline V lookup: CDR1 ENHRY, CDR2 SYGVKD. CDR3 sequence (DNA): TGTGCCATCAGTGGGGGGACAGGGAAAAACTATGGCTACACCTTC. It yields the protein CAISGGTGKNYGYTF.

This chain links TRBV27 with TRBJ1-2; D perhaps matches TRBD1 (5 bases). The V end was cut by 5 bases, the J end by 3 bases, with 19 bases between. CDR1 is MNHEY and CDR2 is SMNVEV in the germline V gene (reference sequence). The CDR3 spans 16 residues. CDR3 amino acids: CASSPIPQQAHYGYTF. Here the CDR3 DNA reads TGTGCCAGCAGTCCGATCCCTCAACAGGCCCACTATGGCTACACCTTC.

The chain joins TRBV19 to TRBJ1-1, with D unresolved. Per germline, CDR1 LNHDA and CDR2 SQIVND (reference sequence). The germline V and J ends were trimmed by 4 bases and 2 bases, with 14 bases remaining between them. This CDR3 spans 15 amino acids. CDR3 bases: TGTGCCAGTAGTAGTTCCGAGAGGGATAACACTGAAGCTTTCTTT. This codes for CASSSSERDNTEAFF.

The J gene is TRBJ2-3, the V gene TRBV7-9, with a possible D match to TRBD2 (5 bases). V shed 4 bases and J shed 0 bases, with 11 bases lying between them. CDR1 and CDR2 from the germline V gene are SEHNR and FQNEAQ (reference sequence). This CDR3 is 15 amino acids long. The CDR3 spells CASSSLGRSTDTQYF. The DNA of the CDR3 is TGTGCCAGCAGCTCACTAGGACGCAGCACAGATACGCAGTATTTT.

The chain has TRBV6-4 and TRBJ2-1; maybe TRBD2 (5 bases). Deletions cut 0 bases from V and 8 bases from J, with 20 bases between. The CDR3 is 17 amino acids. Germline V gene data show CDR1 as MRHNA and CDR2 as SNTAGT. The CDR3 DNA sequence: TGTGCCAGCAGTGACTCGATTCATTTCACTAGTGCCTATGAGCAGTTCTTC. As protein: CASSDSIHFTSAYEQFF.

This chain connects TRBV6-6 to TRBJ1-3, with TRBD1 as a possible D gene (5 bases). The CDR3 totals 13 residues. Trimming shortened V by 7 bases and J by 9 bases, and 16 bases separated the two germline ends. Germline CDR1 and CDR2: MNHNY and SVGAGI (reference sequence). The CDR3 spells CASTIALQGTIYF. CDR3 bases: TGTGCCAGCACCATCGCACTTCAGGGCACCATATATTTT.

This chain connects TRBV27 to TRBJ1-5; D remains ambiguous. V was clipped by 2 bases and J by 0 bases, with 11 bases between them. Looked up from germline, CDR1 is MNHEY and CDR2 is SMNVEV (reference sequence). This CDR3 has 16 residues. CDR3 region: CASSLGDTYSNQPQHF. The CDR3 region has the DNA TGTGCCAGCAGTTTAGGAGATACCTATAGCAATCAGCCCCAGCATTTT.

The chain links TRBV28 to TRBJ1-4; no firm D call. The length of the CDR3 is 17 residues. Trimming cost V 5 bases and J 6 bases, with 22 bases left between them. Germline lookup yields CDR1 MDHEN and CDR2 SYDVKM. CDR3 nucleotide sequence: TGTGCCAGCAGTCCCAATGAAAGAGGGTTTTGGGATGAAAAACTGTTTTTT. Amino acids: CASSPNERGFWDEKLFF.

This clone was observed a single time. V usage is TRBV28 and J usage is TRBJ1-3; 9 bases fit TRBD1. Per the germline V gene, CDR1 is MDHEN and CDR2 is SYDVKM. With 3 bases clipped from V and 4 bases from J, the junction kept 4 bases outside the gene matches. This CDR3 contains 15 residues. The CDR3, as DNA: TGTGCCAGCAGTTTTACAGGGGGCGGGGGAAACACCATATATTTT. Translated, it gives CASSFTGGGGNTIYF.